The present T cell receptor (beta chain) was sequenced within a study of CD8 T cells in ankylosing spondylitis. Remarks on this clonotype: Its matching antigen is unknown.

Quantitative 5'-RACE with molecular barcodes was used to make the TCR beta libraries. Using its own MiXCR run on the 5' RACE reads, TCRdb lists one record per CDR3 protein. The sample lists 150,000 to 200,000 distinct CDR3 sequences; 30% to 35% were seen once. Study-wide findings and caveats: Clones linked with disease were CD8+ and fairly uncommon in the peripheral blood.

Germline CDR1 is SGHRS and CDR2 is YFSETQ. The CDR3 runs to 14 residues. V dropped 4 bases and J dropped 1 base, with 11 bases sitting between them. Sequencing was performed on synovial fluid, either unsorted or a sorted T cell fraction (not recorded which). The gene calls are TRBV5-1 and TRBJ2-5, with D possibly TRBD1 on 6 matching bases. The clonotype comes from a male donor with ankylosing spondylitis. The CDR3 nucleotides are TGCGCCAGCAGCGCTGGACAGCCCCAAGAGACCCAGTACTTC. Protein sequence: CASSAGQPQETQYF.